This entry lists 24 T cell receptor beta chains sequenced from one sample in a study of brain T cells in children with intractable seizures. Libraries were prepared by immunoSEQ multiplex PCR; TCRdb keeps only in-frame clonotypes and omits some of them. The sample lists about 40,000 clones; 75% to 95% were seen once. The sample in question was peripheral blood, obtained at surgery. The receptors stem from a girl aged 2 to 9 with tuberous sclerosis and intractable seizures.

The gene calls are TRBV24-1 and TRBJ2-3, with 9 bases that match TRBD2. Germline V gene lookup returns CDR1 KGHDR and CDR2 SFDVKD. The V and J ends lost 1 base and 3 bases, in that order; junction bases with no gene match: 4. The CDR3 length is 16 residues. In DNA form, the CDR3 reads TGTGCCACCAGTGATTTAAGCGGGGGGAAAACAGATACGCAGTATTTT. The encoded protein is CATSDLSGGKTDTQYF.

The chain recombines TRBV5-5 with TRBJ1-2, with 10 bases that match TRBD1. Losses at the gene ends were 5 bases for V and 7 bases for J; bases not matched to a gene: 5. The CDR3 length is 13 residues. Germline CDR1 reads SGHKS; CDR2 reads YYEKEE (reference sequence). The CDR3 DNA is TGTGCCAGCAGTCGACAGGGGGCGCCTGGCTACACCTTC. This translates into CASSRQGAPGYTF.

The sample holds one count of this clone. This chain uses TRBV7-9 with TRBJ1-1; D is undetermined. The V and J ends lost 5 bases and 0 bases respectively, with 7 bases between them. This CDR3 region has 13 residues. Germline CDR1 SEHNR, CDR2 FQNEAQ (reference sequence). CDR3 sequence (DNA): TGTGCCAGCAGCCCCCATATGAACACTGAAGCTTTCTTT. As protein: CASSPHMNTEAFF.

The chain recombines TRBV3-1 (or the pseudogene TRBV3-2) with TRBJ2-2; TRBD1 is a possible D gene (6 bases). V was clipped by 4 bases and J by 5 bases, with 20 bases between them. Germline CDR1 LGHDT, CDR2 YNNKEL (reference sequence). The CDR3 loop spans 17 amino acids. The CDR3: CASSPISGTTGTGELFF. The CDR3 DNA reads TGTGCCAGCAGCCCCATATCCGGGACAACTGGGACCGGGGAGCTGTTTTTT.

The chain uses TRBV6-2 or TRBV6-3 and TRBJ2-3, with 15 bases aligning to TRBD2. The CDR3 extends over 20 amino acids. Germline trimming cut 5 bases from V and 0 bases from J; bases unmatched to any gene: 12. Germline CDR1 is MNHEY and CDR2 is SVGEGT. CDR3 nucleotides: TGTGCCAGCAGTCGGGGACTAGCGGGGGGACCAATAACTAGCACAGATACGCAGTATTTT. This translates into CASSRGLAGGPITSTDTQYF.

The V gene is TRBV7-9, the J gene TRBJ2-7; 10 bases fit TRBD1. This CDR3 is built from 16 residues. In germline, CDR1 is SEHNR, CDR2 FQNEAQ (reference sequence). Trimming at V came to 6 bases and at J to 2 bases, leaving 10 bases not matched to a gene. CDR3 sequence: CASSPHGQGGTYEQYV. CDR3 sequence (DNA): TGTGCCAGCAGTCCACACGGACAGGGGGGGACCTACGAGCAGTACGTC.

The rearrangement links TRBV30 to TRBJ1-6, with D possibly matching TRBD1 (6 bases). The V end lost 2 bases, the J end lost 7 bases, and 15 bases lay between the germline ends. The CDR3 totals 15 residues. CDR1 and CDR2 from the germline V gene are GTSNPN and SVGIG (reference sequence). CDR3 protein: CAWSLQGLWNSPLHF. The CDR3 nucleotides are TGTGCCTGGAGTTTACAGGGCTTGTGGAATTCACCCCTCCACTTT.

The V and J genes are TRBV10-2 and TRBJ1-1; D ambiguous. Germline CDR1 is WSHSY and CDR2 is SAAADI. The CDR3 consists of 15 residues. The V and J ends lost 3 bases and 4 bases respectively, with 15 bases between them. The DNA for the CDR3 is TGCGCCAGCAGTGAAGTAAAACCCTGGCGCACTGAAGCTTTCTTT. Translating it yields CASSEVKPWRTEAFF.

This rearrangement joins TRBV5-1 to TRBJ1-1; D remains ambiguous. Trimming pared 4 bases from V and 2 bases from J, leaving 9 bases between. The CDR3 totals 13 residues. Germline CDR1 reads SGHRS; CDR2 reads YFSETQ. The DNA for the CDR3 is TGCGCCAGCAGCCCCGGAGGAAACACTGAAGCTTTCTTT. This translates into CASSPGGNTEAFF. Drawing the rest from reference TRBV5-1 and TRBJ1-1, the complete variable domain is KAGVTQTPRYLIKTRGQQVTLSCSPISGHRSVSWYQQTPGQGLQFLFEYFSETQRNKGNFPGRFSGRQFSNSRSEMNVSTLELGDSALYLCASSPGGNTEAFFGQGTRLTVV.

V and J are TRBV24-1 and TRBJ2-3; D is possibly TRBD1 or TRBD2 (6 bases each). The V end was cut by 12 bases, the J end by 3 bases, with 12 bases between. CDR3 size: 12 residues. The germline gives CDR1 KGHDR, CDR2 SFDVKD. The CDR3 sequence: CAAGQGTDTQYF. DNA of the CDR3: TGTGCCGCGGGGCAGGGGACAGATACGCAGTATTTT.

This chain connects TRBV7-2 to TRBJ1-4, with 8 bases aligning to TRBD1. The CDR3 totals 15 residues. Trimming cost V 4 bases and J 5 bases; bases outside gene matches: 6. Per the germline V gene, CDR1 is SGHTA and CDR2 is FQGNSA. CDR3 DNA: TGTGCCAGCAGCTCTGCGACAGGGGTAAATGAAAAACTGTTTTTT. It is translated as CASSSATGVNEKLFF.

The rearrangement links TRBV7-8 to TRBJ2-2; D tentatively fits TRBD1 or TRBD2 (5 bases each). The V and J ends lost 5 bases and 2 bases respectively, with 15 bases between them. Germline CDR1 SGHVS, CDR2 FQNEAQ. The CDR3 covers 16 residues. CDR3 loop: CASSTIRDLNTGELFF. The CDR3 nucleotides read TGTGCCAGCAGCACAATCCGGGACCTAAACACCGGGGAGCTGTTTTTT.

The genes are TRBV5-6 and TRBJ1-1; unclear D gene. V lost 0 bases and J 10 bases, leaving 13 bases between the germline ends. There are 13 residues in the CDR3. Germline CDR1 is SGHDT and CDR2 is YYEEEE. As DNA, the CDR3 is TGTGCCAGCAGCTTGGTTGGGCACACGGCAGCTTTCTTT. Protein: CASSLVGHTAAFF.

The chain couples TRBV5-1 to TRBJ1-2; D possibly corresponds to TRBD1 (5 bases). The germline gives CDR1 SGHRS, CDR2 YFSETQ. The germline V and J ends were trimmed by 4 bases and 7 bases, with 14 bases remaining between them. The CDR3 is made up of 13 amino acids. The CDR3 reads CASSPGGERGYTF. In nucleotides, the CDR3 is TGCGCCAGCAGCCCGGGGGGTGAACGTGGCTACACCTTC.

J is TRBJ1-6 and V is TRBV6-5, with 7 bases that match TRBD1. The CDR3 has 13 amino acids. Trimming cost V 6 bases and J 10 bases; bases outside gene matches: 6. Germline-derived CDR1 and CDR2 are MNHEY and SVGAGI. The CDR3 region is CASSRDRDSPLHF. The DNA of the CDR3 is TGTGCCAGCAGCCGCGACAGGGACTCACCCCTCCACTTT.

V is TRBV7-2 and J is TRBJ2-7; 9 nucleotides agree with TRBD1. There are 15 residues in the CDR3. Trimming cost V 5 bases and J 0 bases; bases outside gene matches: 5. Germline CDR1 SGHTA, CDR2 FQGNSA. As DNA, the CDR3 is TGTGCCAGCAGCGGGGGACAGGGAAGCTCCTACGAGCAGTACGTC. It is translated as CASSGGQGSSYEQYV.

J is TRBJ2-3 and V is TRBV6-4; a possible D gene is TRBD2 (5 bases). This CDR3 has 15 amino acids. V lost 5 bases, J lost 0 bases, and 12 bases lay in between. CDR1 and CDR2 from the germline V gene are MRHNA and SNTAGT. The CDR3 nucleotides are TGTGCCAGCAGTTCACAAGGCGGGAGCACAGATACGCAGTATTTT. As protein: CASSSQGGSTDTQYF.

V gene TRBV5-5 combines with J gene TRBJ1-6; no firm D call. Per the germline V gene, CDR1 is SGHKS and CDR2 is YYEKEE (reference sequence). Trimming shortened V by 0 bases and J by 6 bases, and 13 bases separated the two germline ends. The length of the CDR3 is 16 residues. The CDR3 spells CASSLERGYRNSPLHF. Written as DNA, the CDR3 is TGTGCCAGCAGCTTGGAGCGAGGGTACCGTAATTCACCCCTCCACTTT.

This clone has only one observation. The J gene is TRBJ2-3, the V gene TRBV20-1; D is ambiguous. CDR3 length: 11 amino acids. Germline V gene data show CDR1 as DFQATT and CDR2 as SNEGSKA (reference sequence). Trimming stripped 5 bases from V and 2 bases from J, with 5 bases between. In DNA form, the CDR3 reads TGCAGTGCTTCACTCACAGATACGCAGTATTTT. Translated, it gives CSASLTDTQYF.

The CDR3 here is CASRPPGTGSNEKLFF. For the CDR3, the DNA is TGTGCAAGTCGCCCCCCGGGGACAGGGTCAAATGAAAAACTGTTTTTT. This sequence joins TRBV12-2 and TRBJ1-4; TRBD1 is the table's D call, not checked against the DNA. TRBV12-2 is a pseudogene locus. The CDR3 runs 16 residues.

On this clone itself: Because the CDR3's place on the DNA is in doubt, the DNA is left out and the CDR3 is given as listed by TCRdb. The rearrangement links TRBV21-1 to TRBJ2-7; the tabulated D call, TRBD1, remains unverified against the DNA. TRBV21-1 is described as a pseudogene. The CDR3 region is 16 residues in length, termini included. The CDR3 reads CASSKVVGQGSGEQYF.

The V and J genes are TRBV5-6 and TRBJ1-2; D is unclear. Trimming removed 0 bases from V and 5 bases from J, with 5 bases in between. The germline V gene has CDR1 SGHDT and CDR2 YYEEEE. The CDR3 has 12 amino acids. The CDR3 DNA is TGTGCCAGCAGCTTGGATCATTATGGCTACACCTTC. This translates into CASSLDHYGYTF.

The V gene is TRBV27, the J gene TRBJ2-6, with no clear D. CDR1 and CDR2 (germline): MNHEY, SMNVEV (reference sequence). CDR3 length: 15 amino acids. V dropped 2 bases and J dropped 3 bases, with 8 bases sitting between them. CDR3 sequence reads: CASSLNQIGANVLTF. CDR3 DNA sequence: TGTGCCAGCAGTTTAAACCAGATTGGGGCCAACGTCCTGACTTTC.

The chain links TRBV29-1 to TRBJ2-5; D ambiguous. This CDR3 contains 12 residues. Germline V lookup: CDR1 SQVTM, CDR2 ANQGSEA. Trimming shortened V by 5 bases and J by 5 bases, and 12 bases separated the two germline ends. The CDR3 is CSVSTPPETQYF. The DNA for the CDR3 is TGCAGCGTTTCGACTCCCCCGGAGACCCAGTACTTC.